This T cell receptor beta chain was recovered during a study of blood T cells in healthy people across ages. Overall study results and limits: The long-lived group displayed more naive CD4+ cells, plus higher diversity, than the aged donors did. Estimates of diversity drawn from one million T cells were considered underestimates.

Note on this clonotype: Its antigen is currently unknown.

Through a sample-barcoded 5' primer and a J-beta primer mix, a second PCR was run for roughly 7 to 11 cycles. MiXCR was run by TCRdb on the 5' RACE reads, yielding one entry per CDR3 protein. Here the sample spans approximately 800,000 distinct CDR3 sequences, 25% being singletons. This sample was also put to use in a study of T cells of mothers and their children.

This clonotype was obtained from a boy aged 5-17 years in good health. The sequencing input was blood.

CDR3 DNA sequence: TGCAGTGCTAGCGGGCCGTCGGGGGATCGTGAGCAGTTCTTC. Translating it yields CSASGPSGDREQFF. The gene calls are TRBV20-1 and TRBJ2-5; a possible D gene is TRBD2 (6 bases). TRBJ2-1 explains the end of the DNA better; the J call may be wrong. Germline CDR1 and CDR2: DFQATT and SNEGSKA (reference sequence). The CDR3 contains 14 residues.